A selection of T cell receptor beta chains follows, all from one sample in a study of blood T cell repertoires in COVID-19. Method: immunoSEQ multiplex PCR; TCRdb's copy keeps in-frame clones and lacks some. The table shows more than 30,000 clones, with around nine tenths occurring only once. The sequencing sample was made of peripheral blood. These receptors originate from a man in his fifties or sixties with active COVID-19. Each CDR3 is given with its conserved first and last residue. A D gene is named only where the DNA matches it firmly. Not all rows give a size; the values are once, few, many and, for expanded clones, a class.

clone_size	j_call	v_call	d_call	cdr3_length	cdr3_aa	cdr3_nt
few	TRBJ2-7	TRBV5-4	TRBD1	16	CASSLEGTVRTDEQYF	TGTGCCAGCAGCTTGGAGGGGACAGTCCGGACGGACGAGCAGTACTTC
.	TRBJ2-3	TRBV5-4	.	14	CASSPRGGTDTQYF	TGTGCCAGCAGCCCCCGCGGGGGCACAGATACGCAGTATTTT
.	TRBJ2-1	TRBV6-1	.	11	CASSDRVEQFF	TGTGCCAGCAGTGACAGGGTTGAGCAGTTCTTC
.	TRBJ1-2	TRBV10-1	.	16	CASTGQTTYWVGGYTF	TGCGCCAGCACCGGACAGACGACCTATTGGGTGGGTGGCTACACCTTC
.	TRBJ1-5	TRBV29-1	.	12	CSVQGLNQPQHF	TGCAGCGTCCAGGGTCTCAATCAGCCCCAGCATTTT
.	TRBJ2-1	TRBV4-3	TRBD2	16	CASSQVTAGGGNEQFF	TGCGCCAGCAGCCAAGTCACAGCGGGAGGGGGCAATGAGCAGTTCTTC
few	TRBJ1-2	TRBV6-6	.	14	CASSAYKQADGYTF	TGTGCCAGCAGCGCTTATAAACAGGCGGATGGCTACACCTTC
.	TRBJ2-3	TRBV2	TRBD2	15	CASSEGLAGVDTQYF	TGTGCCAGCAGTGAAGGGCTAGCGGGAGTGGATACGCAGTATTTT
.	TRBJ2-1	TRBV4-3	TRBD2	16	CASSQRRASGNGEQFF	TGCGCCAGCAGCCAAAGAAGGGCTAGCGGGAACGGCGAGCAGTTCTTC
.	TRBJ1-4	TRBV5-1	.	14	CASTPDTANEKLFF	TGCGCCAGCACGCCGGACACAGCTAATGAAAAACTGTTTTTT
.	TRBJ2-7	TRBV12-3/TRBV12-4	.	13	CASSSTHGTVRYF	TGTGCCAGCAGTTCAACACATGGAACAGTACGGTACTTC
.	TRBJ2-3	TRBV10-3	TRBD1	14	CAIREGQGTDTQYF	TGTGCCATCAGGGAGGGACAGGGCACAGATACGCAGTATTTT
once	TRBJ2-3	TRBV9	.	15	CASSVAGRGMDTQYF	TGTGCCAGCAGCGTCGCGGGCCGGGGGATGGATACGCAGTATTTT
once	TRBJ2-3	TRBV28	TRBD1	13	CAITTGPTDTQYF	TGTGCCATCACGACAGGGCCCACAGATACGCAGTATTTT
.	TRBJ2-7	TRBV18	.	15	CASSVGPGASYEQYF	TGTGCCAGCTCCGTGGGGCCGGGAGCGTCCTACGAGCAGTACTTC
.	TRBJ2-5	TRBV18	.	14	CASSPGALQETQYF	TGTGCCAGCTCACCGGGGGCCCTCCAAGAGACCCAGTACTTC
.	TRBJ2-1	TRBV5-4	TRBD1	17	CASSLGQGALSYNEQFF	TGTGCCAGCAGCTTGGGACAGGGGGCGTTGTCCTACAATGAGCAGTTCTTC
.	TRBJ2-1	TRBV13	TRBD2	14	CASSLASGYNEQFF	TGTGCCAGCAGCTTAGCTAGCGGCTACAATGAGCAGTTCTTC
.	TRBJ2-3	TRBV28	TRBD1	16	CASSLGTGGKTDTQYF	TGTGCCAGCAGTTTAGGGACAGGGGGTAAAACAGATACGCAGTATTTT
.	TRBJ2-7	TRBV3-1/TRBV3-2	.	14	CASSRPGEVYEQYF	TGTGCCAGCAGCCGACCGGGGGAGGTATACGAGCAGTACTTC
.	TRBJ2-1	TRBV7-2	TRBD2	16	CASSPQPGGPYNEQFF	TGTGCCAGCAGCCCTCAGCCGGGAGGGCCCTACAATGAGCAGTTCTTC
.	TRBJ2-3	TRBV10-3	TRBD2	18	CAISETLNPGLARDTQYF	TGTGCCATCAGTGAGACACTTAATCCGGGACTAGCACGAGATACGCAGTATTTT
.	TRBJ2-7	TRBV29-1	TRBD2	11	CSAQRESKQYF	TGCAGCGCACAGCGGGAAAGTAAGCAGTACTTC